The rows below give T cell receptor beta chains drawn from one sample of a study of blood T cell repertoires in COVID-19. This table comes from immunoSEQ multiplex PCR, and its TCRdb copy is limited to in-frame clones, with some not included. The profile shows about 55,000 clones, 85% of them singletons. The sequenced sample consisted of peripheral blood. The receptors here all came from a human donor in a cohort sampled during active COVID-19. Both conserved end residues are part of each CDR3. A D gene is named only where the DNA matches it firmly. Expanded clones are given a class, and other clones once, few, many or no size at all.

>TRBJ1-2|TRBV27|NA|NA|13
TGTGCCAGCAGTACTCGGCAGGCCCATGGCTACACCTTC
CASSTRQAHGYTF
>TRBJ2-3|TRBV2|NA|NA|16
TGTGCCAGCAGTGAGGTCAGGTTATCTAGCACAGATACGCAGTATTTT
CASSEVRLSSTDTQYF
>TRBJ1-3|TRBV13|NA|TRBD1|21
TGTGCCAGCAGCTTAGTCGTTCCCTCAGGGGGGACAGCCTTCTCTGGAAACACCATATATTTT
CASSLVVPSGGTAFSGNTIYF
>TRBJ2-7|TRBV28|NA|TRBD2|15
TGTGCCAGCAGTCCCAGCGGGGGGCCCTCCTACGAGCAGTACTTC
CASSPSGGPSYEQYF
>TRBJ2-5|TRBV28|NA|TRBD1|15
TGTGCCAGCAGTTTTGAGGGACAGGGGTTGAAGACCCAGTACTTC
CASSFEGQGLKTQYF
>TRBJ2-1|TRBV14|NA|NA|15
TGTGCCAGCAGCCAAGTTCAGGGGAAACACAATGAGCAGTTCTTC
CASSQVQGKHNEQFF
>TRBJ2-3|TRBV28|NA|TRBD1|14
TGTGCCAGCAGTTTCAGGGGGCGGGTAGATACGCAGTATTTT
CASSFRGRVDTQYF
>TRBJ2-1|TRBV9|NA|NA|12
TGTGCCAGCAGCGCGACTTACAATGAGCAGTTCTTC
CASSATYNEQFF
>TRBJ1-5|TRBV7-2|NA|TRBD1|15
TGTGCCAGCAGCTTAACAGGGGCAACCGGTCAGCCCCAGCATTTT
CASSLTGATGQPQHF
>TRBJ1-5|TRBV11-2|few|NA|16
TGTGCCAGCAGCCAAAAGGGGGGGTTCAGCAATCAGCCCCAGCATTTT
CASSQKGGFSNQPQHF
>TRBJ1-3|TRBV14|NA|NA|15
TGTGCCAGCAGCCAAGCGTCCTTTTCTGGAAACACCATATATTTT
CASSQASFSGNTIYF
>TRBJ2-1|TRBV2|NA|NA|14
TGTGCCAGCAGTCTGGACGGCAGGGTGAACGAGCAGTTCTTC
CASSLDGRVNEQFF
>TRBJ1-5|TRBV7-3|once|NA|13
TGTGCCAGCAGCTTATCCAGAAATCAGCCCCAGCATTTT
CASSLSRNQPQHF
>TRBJ2-2|TRBV19|NA|TRBD1|14
TGTGCCAGTACGGGACAGGGATATACCGGGGAGCTGTTTTTT
CASTGQGYTGELFF
>TRBJ1-5|TRBV10-1|NA|TRBD1|18
TGCGCCAGCATTCGGACAGGGGCCTTCACTTATAGCAATCAGCCCCAGCATTTT
CASIRTGAFTYSNQPQHF
>TRBJ2-5|TRBV6-5|NA|NA|15
TGTGCCAGCGGGCGGGGGCAGGGGACCCAAGAGACCCAGTACTTC
CASGRGQGTQETQYF
>TRBJ2-1|TRBV5-1|NA|TRBD2|15
TGCGCCAGCAGCTTGGGACTAGCGGGACCCCGGGAGCAGTTCTTC
CASSLGLAGPREQFF
>TRBJ1-1|TRBV29-1|once|TRBD1|13
TGCAGCGTCCGACAGGGCGGGTCGACTGAAGCTTTCTTT
CSVRQGGSTEAFF
>TRBJ2-1|TRBV28|NA|TRBD2|13
TGTGCCAGCAACCCTAGCGGGTGGGATGAGCAGTTCTTC
CASNPSGWDEQFF
>TRBJ2-1|TRBV3-1/TRBV3-2|NA|TRBD2|15
TGTGCCAGCGGCGGCGGGAGGGCCCCATCCAATGAGCAGTTCTTC
CASGGGRAPSNEQFF
>TRBJ2-3|TRBV9|once|NA|15
TGTGCCAGCAGCGTAACGGAGCAACACACAGATACGCAGTATTTT
CASSVTEQHTDTQYF
>TRBJ2-1|TRBV29-1|NA|TRBD1|14
TGCAGCGTCAGGACAGGCCGCTCCTACAATGAGCAGTTCTTC
CSVRTGRSYNEQFF
>TRBJ2-5|TRBV7-3|NA|TRBD2|15
TGTGCCAGCAGCCAAGGACTAGAGTTGAGAGAGACCCAGTACTTC
CASSQGLELRETQYF
>TRBJ2-3|TRBV18|NA|NA|16
TGTGCCAGCTCACCACCGGGGGGGGCTAGGACAGATACGCAGTATTTT
CASSPPGGARTDTQYF
>TRBJ1-3|TRBV28|NA|TRBD1|15
TGTGCCAGCAGTTCACACAGGGGCCCTGGAAACACCATATATTTT
CASSSHRGPGNTIYF
>TRBJ2-3|TRBV11-3|NA|TRBD2|16
TGTGCCAGCAGCTTAGGGACTAGCGGGGTGGCAGATACGCAGTATTTT
CASSLGTSGVADTQYF
>TRBJ1-2|TRBV5-1|NA|TRBD1|13
TGCGCCAGCAGCTTGGGACAGGGTATCGGCTACACCTTC
CASSLGQGIGYTF
>TRBJ2-3|TRBV19|NA|TRBD2|14
TGTGCCAGTACCCGTAGCGGGCGCACAGATACGCAGTATTTT
CASTRSGRTDTQYF
>TRBJ1-6|TRBV7-2|few|NA|13
TGTGCCAGCAGCCCCGGTCTTGATTCACCCCTCCACTTT
CASSPGLDSPLHF
>TRBJ1-4|TRBV5-1|NA|NA|15
TGCGCCAGCAGCTTGGGAATGGGGCGGGGTGAAAAACTGTTTTTT
CASSLGMGRGEKLFF
>TRBJ2-7|TRBV27|medium-sized|NA|13
TGTGCCAGCAGTCCCACGGTGGCCGGGGAGCAGTACTTC
CASSPTVAGEQYF
>TRBJ2-3|TRBV3-1/TRBV3-2|few|TRBD1|17
TGTGCCAGCAGCCCGGTGAGAACAGGGGGCGGGGCAGATACGCAGTATTTT
CASSPVRTGGGADTQYF
>TRBJ2-7|TRBV28|NA|NA|14
TGTGCCAGCAGTTTAACAGGGAAAGCCTACGAGCAGTACTTC
CASSLTGKAYEQYF
>TRBJ2-2|TRBV14|few|NA|14
TGTGCCAGCAGCCAAGTCAGGGGTAGCGGGGAGCTGTTTTTT
CASSQVRGSGELFF
>TRBJ2-3|TRBV5-1|NA|TRBD2|17
TGCGCCAGCAGCTACAATGGACTAGCGGGATTCTCAGATACGCAGTATTTT
CASSYNGLAGFSDTQYF
>TRBJ2-5|TRBV6-2/TRBV6-3|once|TRBD1|16
TGTGCCAGCAGTTACAGCCGGGACAGCCTTCGGGAGACCCAGTACTTC
CASSYSRDSLRETQYF
>TRBJ2-5|TRBV7-2|NA|TRBD2|16
TGTGCCAGCAGCTTCAGTGGAGCGGGAGGGATAGAGACCCAGTACTTC
CASSFSGAGGIETQYF
>TRBJ2-7|TRBV7-3|few|TRBD2|16
TGTGCCAGCAGCCCTCTAGCGGGAGTAAGGTCCTACGAGCAGTACTTC
CASSPLAGVRSYEQYF
>TRBJ1-4|TRBV18|NA|NA|15
TGTGCCAGCTCACCACCTACAGGGAACCGAGAAAAACTGTTTTTT
CASSPPTGNREKLFF
>TRBJ2-1|TRBV24-1|NA|TRBD2|17
TGTGCCACCAGTGATTCCCAAGGGACTAGCAGGGTCAATGAGCAGTTCTTC
CATSDSQGTSRVNEQFF
>TRBJ1-3|TRBV5-1|NA|TRBD1|18
TGCGCCAGCAGCTTGGAGGGACAGGGCCCATTGACTGGAAACACCATATATTTT
CASSLEGQGPLTGNTIYF
>TRBJ2-2|TRBV4-1|few|NA|19
TGCGCCAGCAGCCAAGATATCGCCGGGCTAGCGTTGTATACCGGGGAGCTGTTTTTT
CASSQDIAGLALYTGELFF
>TRBJ1-2|TRBV19|NA|NA|16
TGTGCCAGTAGTAAGGAATCAACAGCCTCTTGGTATGGCTACACCTTC
CASSKESTASWYGYTF
>TRBJ1-3|TRBV15|NA|NA|15
TGTGCCACCAGCATAGACATGAGCTCTGGAAACACCATATATTTT
CATSIDMSSGNTIYF
>TRBJ2-3|TRBV12-5|NA|NA|14
TGTGCTAGTGGTTTAGGGACTGGCACAGATACGCAGTATTTT
CASGLGTGTDTQYF
>TRBJ2-5|TRBV6-5|once|NA|14
TGTGCCAGCAGTTACTCCCACGAGAAAGAGACCCAGTACTTC
CASSYSHEKETQYF